This is a list of T cell receptor beta chains from one sample in a study of technical replicates of blood from a handful of donors. TCRdb keeps only in-frame clones here, not all; method: immunoSEQ multiplex PCR. Of around 86,000 clones in the sample, approximately 97% were seen once. Material: T cells isolated from PBMCs. The receptors were gathered from a human donor in good health. Each CDR3 is given with its conserved first and last residue. A D gene is named only where the DNA matches it firmly. Some rows have no size entry. The others give once, few or many, or a class for an expanded clone.

TGTGCCAGCGCGGGACAGGGAAACTACAATGAGCAGTTCTTC,CASAGQGNYNEQFF,TRBV19,.,TRBD1,TRBJ2-1
TGCGCCAGCAGTGATGACTCGGCCCGGGGAGAGACCCAGTACTTC,CASSDDSARGETQYF,TRBV10-2,.,.,TRBJ2-5
TGTGCCAGCAGTTTCGGTTTAACAGGGACCATGAACACTGAAGCTTTCTTT,CASSFGLTGTMNTEAFF,TRBV28,.,.,TRBJ1-1
TGTGCCAGCGTAAAAGGACTAGCGAAAAATGAGCAGTTCTTC,CASVKGLAKNEQFF,TRBV28,.,TRBD2,TRBJ2-1
TGTGCCAGCAGCGCAGGACAAGGGGAAGTGGGGGAGCAGTACTTC,CASSAGQGEVGEQYF,TRBV11-1,.,.,TRBJ2-7
TGTGCCAGCAGTGCGGGATACGGCTACACCTTC,CASSAGYGYTF,TRBV6-1,.,.,TRBJ1-2
TGTGCCAGCAGTGCGGGACTCACCTACGAGCAGTACTTC,CASSAGLTYEQYF,TRBV6-1,.,.,TRBJ2-7
TGTGCCAGCTCCCTTCCCCCCGGAGGGGGCCAAAACACTGAAGCTTTCTTT,CASSLPPGGGQNTEAFF,TRBV18,.,TRBD1,TRBJ1-1
TGTGCCAGCAGCTTACAGGGTAGATACAATGAGCAGTTCTTC,CASSLQGRYNEQFF,TRBV11-2,.,.,TRBJ2-1
TGTGCCAGCAGCCCAACAGGGAAAGGAAACACCATATATTTT,CASSPTGKGNTIYF,TRBV7-9,.,.,TRBJ1-3
TGCAGCGTTGAAAGAGGTAACACTGAAGCTTTCTTT,CSVERGNTEAFF,TRBV29-1,.,.,TRBJ1-1
TGTGCCAGCAGCATAAACAGGGGCCCGGCCACCTTC,CASSINRGPATF,TRBV5-4,.,TRBD1,TRBJ1-2
TGTGCCAGCACCAAACCAGGGGCGGGAGAAGATACGCAGTATTTT,CASTKPGAGEDTQYF,TRBV6-5,.,.,TRBJ2-3
TGTGCCAGCAGCCGGGGGGGCGGGATGCCCTACGAGCAGTACTTC,CASSRGGGMPYEQYF,TRBV4-2,.,.,TRBJ2-7
TGCAGCGTTGAGGTAGAGGGCAGGGGGACCTATGGCTACACCTTC,CSVEVEGRGTYGYTF,TRBV29-1,.,TRBD1,TRBJ1-2
TGTGCCAGCAGTCTCGGGATTTTGGACACCGGGGAGCTGTTTTTT,CASSLGILDTGELFF,TRBV28,.,.,TRBJ2-2
TGCGCCAGCAGCTCGGAGCGGGCCTACTCCTACGAGCAGTACTTC,CASSSERAYSYEQYF,TRBV5-1,once,.,TRBJ2-7
TGTGCCAGCAGCACCGGACTAAGAGAGACCCAGTACTTC,CASSTGLRETQYF,TRBV9,.,.,TRBJ2-5
TGCAGCGTCCTAACTAGCGGGGGCACAGATACGCAGTATTTT,CSVLTSGGTDTQYF,TRBV29-1,.,TRBD2,TRBJ2-3
TGTGCCAGCAGCGGGCAGGCCGCGAACACCGGGGAGCTGTTTTTT,CASSGQAANTGELFF,TRBV14,.,.,TRBJ2-2
TGCGCCAGCAGTTTCGACAGGAACGAGCAGTACTTC,CASSFDRNEQYF,TRBV5-1,.,.,TRBJ2-7
TGTGCCAGCTCACCACCTGTAAGGGACAGGGTGAATTTTTACGAGCAGTACTTC,CASSPPVRDRVNFYEQYF,TRBV18,.,TRBD1,TRBJ2-7
TGTGCCAGCTACGACAGGGGAATTGGGGCTTTCTTT,CASYDRGIGAFF,TRBV6-6,.,TRBD1,TRBJ1-1
TGTGCCAGCAGCCCAGCGACAGGGGTCCAAGAGACCCAGTACTTC,CASSPATGVQETQYF,TRBV2,.,TRBD1,TRBJ2-5
TGTGCCAGCAGTTTAGGCACACTAGGGGAGACCCAGTACTTC,CASSLGTLGETQYF,TRBV27,.,.,TRBJ2-5
TGTGCCAGCCTTAGGACTAGCGGGCGGAATGAGCAGTTCTTC,CASLRTSGRNEQFF,TRBV6-5,.,TRBD2,TRBJ2-1
TGTGCCAGTAGTATTTGGGCTAGCTTGAAATACGAGCAGTACTTC,CASSIWASLKYEQYF,TRBV19,.,.,TRBJ2-7
TGTGCCAGTGGCCCTCAGGGGGGAGTAAACATTCAGTACTTC,CASGPQGGVNIQYF,TRBV19,.,.,TRBJ2-4
TGTGCCAGCAGCTTAGCTCGGGGGGGCTGGAAGACCCAGTACTTC,CASSLARGGWKTQYF,TRBV7-8,.,TRBD2,TRBJ2-5
TGTGCCACCAGCTTAGGGGAGGGACAGGGGGATAGCACAGATACGCAGTATTTT,CATSLGEGQGDSTDTQYF,TRBV15,.,TRBD1,TRBJ2-3
TGTGCCAGCAGTTCACCCGCCCAGCGGGGGGCCTACAATGAGCAGTTCTTC,CASSSPAQRGAYNEQFF,TRBV27,.,TRBD2,TRBJ2-1
TGTGCCAGCAGCGGGTCAACAGGGGATGGGTGTGAAAAACTGTTTTTT,CASSGSTGDGCEKLFF,TRBV21-1,once,.,TRBJ1-4
TGCGCCAGCAGGGAGGGAGTGGCTCAAGAGACCCAGTACTTC,CASREGVAQETQYF,TRBV5-1,.,.,TRBJ2-5
TGCGCCAGCAGCTGGGCCGTGGACACAGATACGCAGTATTTT,CASSWAVDTDTQYF,TRBV5-1,.,.,TRBJ2-3
TGTGCCAGCAGCGTATTAACTGGGACTGAGCAGTACTTC,CASSVLTGTEQYF,TRBV9,.,.,TRBJ2-7
TGTGCCAGCAGCTTGGACAGGACTACATACAATGAGCAGTTCTTC,CASSLDRTTYNEQFF,TRBV5-4,.,.,TRBJ2-1
TGTGCCAGCAAATCAGGATCCTACGAGCAGTACTTC,CASKSGSYEQYF,TRBV5-6,.,.,TRBJ2-7
TGCGCCAGCAGCTTCGTAGCGGGAGCCCACAATGAGCAGTTCTTC,CASSFVAGAHNEQFF,TRBV5-1,.,TRBD2,TRBJ2-1
TGCGCCAGCAGCCAACTCCGGGACAGAAGAGGCCTTCCCTACTATGGCTACACCTTC,CASSQLRDRRGLPYYGYTF,TRBV4-1,.,TRBD1,TRBJ1-2
TGTGCCAGCAGTGCCCAGCAAGAGACCCAGTACTTC,CASSAQQETQYF,TRBV25-1,once,.,TRBJ2-5
TGTGCCAGCACCTTAGGGCAGGGATGGGGCTACACCTTC,CASTLGQGWGYTF,TRBV27,few,.,TRBJ1-2
TGCGCCAGCAGCCAACCCGGGACAGGGGGATCCAACTATGGCTACACCTTC,CASSQPGTGGSNYGYTF,TRBV4-1,.,TRBD1,TRBJ1-2
TGTGCCAGCAGCGTAGGACTAGACTACGAGCAGTACTTC,CASSVGLDYEQYF,TRBV9,once,.,TRBJ2-7
TGTGCCAGCAGTGCTTACCCCCTTGGAGCTCGGTCCAAAAACATTCAGTACTTC,CASSAYPLGARSKNIQYF,TRBV28,.,.,TRBJ2-4
TGTGCCAGCGTTCAGGGAAGTACCTATAATCAGCCCCAGCATTTT,CASVQGSTYNQPQHF,TRBV28,.,.,TRBJ1-5
TGCGCCAGCAGCCAATACGAAAGGGACAGGAAGGACACTGAAGCTTTCTTT,CASSQYERDRKDTEAFF,TRBV4-1,.,TRBD1,TRBJ1-1
TGTGCCAGCAGTTTAAGGGACAGTGCCTCCTACGAGCAGTACTTC,CASSLRDSASYEQYF,TRBV27,.,TRBD1,TRBJ2-7
TGTGCCAGCAGCGAGGGGGACAGGATGAACTATGGCTACACCTTC,CASSEGDRMNYGYTF,TRBV9,.,TRBD1,TRBJ1-2
TGTGCCAGCAACAGGGGCCTTGAGGAAAAACTGTTTTTT,CASNRGLEEKLFF,TRBV6-1,.,TRBD1,TRBJ1-4
TGTGCCAGCAGCCCTCACAGGGATTTGAATGAGCAGTTCTTC,CASSPHRDLNEQFF,TRBV9,.,.,TRBJ2-1
TGTGCCAGCAGTCCGGACTACCTCAGGGAAGATACGCAGTATTTT,CASSPDYLREDTQYF,TRBV4-2,.,.,TRBJ2-3
TGTGCCAGCAGCGACAGGGGGCAAAGAAACACCATATATTTT,CASSDRGQRNTIYF,TRBV2,.,TRBD1,TRBJ1-3
TGCGCCAGCAGCCAAGGATCGAGCGGGAGCTCCTACGAGCAGTACTTC,CASSQGSSGSSYEQYF,TRBV4-1,.,TRBD2,TRBJ2-7
TGTGCCAGCTCAATATCGGTAACCGTCTCTGGAAACACCATATATTTT,CASSISVTVSGNTIYF,TRBV18,.,.,TRBJ1-3
TGTGCCAGCAGGCGCATAGTACCCGGGGAGCTGTTTTTT,CASRRIVPGELFF,TRBV27,.,.,TRBJ2-2
TGCGCCACCAGGTGGGCTAATTACGAGCAGTACTTC,CATRWANYEQYF,TRBV10-2,.,.,TRBJ2-7
TGTGCCAGCAGCGTAGGGGACAGGGGGTCTAGTTCACCCCTCCACTTT,CASSVGDRGSSSPLHF,TRBV9,.,TRBD1,TRBJ1-6
TGCGCCAGCAGCTTGGAATTCGCCGGGGAGCTGTTTTTT,CASSLEFAGELFF,TRBV5-1,.,.,TRBJ2-2
TGTGCCAGCAGTGTCACAGGGAGGGTGCAAGAGACCCAGTACTTC,CASSVTGRVQETQYF,TRBV2,.,.,TRBJ2-5
TGTGCCAGCAGTTACTCTAGCAATGAGCAGTTCTTC,CASSYSSNEQFF,TRBV6-6,.,.,TRBJ2-1